This T cell receptor (beta chain) appears in the sequencing data of a study of OX40 agonist ivuxolimab in advanced cancers. Turning to the study itself: People who had prior anti-PD-1, anti-PD-L1 or anti-CTLA-4 therapy could take part, and approximately 44% had some. Partial responses were recorded for three patients, including one with hepatocellular carcinoma and two with cutaneous melanoma.

Points from the study as a whole: CD4+ and CD8+ T cells in blood underwent clonal expansion by week 6 at 0.1 to 3.0 mg/kg. Fewer expanded clones were found on average in CD4+ than in CD8+ T cells.

The table came from immunoSEQ multiplex PCR; TCRdb's copy has only in-frame clones and leaves some out. Of roughly 13,000 clones listed, 80% to 90% were seen once; the top ten hold about 6.7%. This clone has a single count. Its antigen is not known. Germline lookup yields CDR1 SGHVS and CDR2 FNYEAQ. The CDR3 sequence is 14 residues long. V shed 0 bases, J shed 10 bases, and the junction held 1 base outside the gene matches. Source: CD4+ or CD8+ T cells sorted from blood, taken in a trial of the OX40 agonist ivuxolimab. This TCR was sampled from an adult with an advanced solid tumor such as melanoma, head and neck, liver or kidney cancer. This sequence joins TRBV7-6 and TRBJ1-4; 11 bases are shared with TRBD1. CDR3 nucleotides: TGTGCCAGCAGCTTAGCCGGGACAGGGGGAAAACTGTTTTTT. This translates into CASSLAGTGGKLFF.